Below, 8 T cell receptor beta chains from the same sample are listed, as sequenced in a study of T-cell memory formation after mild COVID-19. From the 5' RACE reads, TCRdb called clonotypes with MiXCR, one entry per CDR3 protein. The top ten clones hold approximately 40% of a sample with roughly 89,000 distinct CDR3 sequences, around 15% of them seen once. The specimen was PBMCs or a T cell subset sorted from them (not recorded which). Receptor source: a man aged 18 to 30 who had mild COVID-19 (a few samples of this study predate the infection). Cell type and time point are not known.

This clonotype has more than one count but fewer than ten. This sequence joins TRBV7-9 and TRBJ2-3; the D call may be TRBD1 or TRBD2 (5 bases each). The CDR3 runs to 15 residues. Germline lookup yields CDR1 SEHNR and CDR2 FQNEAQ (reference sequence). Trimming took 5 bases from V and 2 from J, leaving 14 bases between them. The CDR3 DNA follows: TGTGCCAGCAGCGCCCGGGACGGTGACACAGATACGCAGTATTTT. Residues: CASSARDGDTDTQYF.

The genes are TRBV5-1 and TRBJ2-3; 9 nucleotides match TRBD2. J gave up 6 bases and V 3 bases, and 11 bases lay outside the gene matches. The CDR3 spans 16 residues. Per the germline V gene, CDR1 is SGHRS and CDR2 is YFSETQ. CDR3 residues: CASSSLGRGGQDTQYF. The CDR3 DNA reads TGCGCCAGCAGCTCCTTGGGGCGGGGGGGCCAGGATACGCAGTATTTT.

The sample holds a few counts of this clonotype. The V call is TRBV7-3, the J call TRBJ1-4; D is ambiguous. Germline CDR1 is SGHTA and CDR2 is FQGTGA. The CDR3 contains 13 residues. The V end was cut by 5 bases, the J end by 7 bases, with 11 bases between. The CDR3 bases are TGTGCCAGCAGCCTTGTCGGAGGTGAAAAACTGTTTTTT. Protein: CASSLVGGEKLFF. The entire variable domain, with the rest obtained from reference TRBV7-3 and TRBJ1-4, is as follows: GAGVSQTPSNKVTEKGKYVELRCDPISGHTALYWYRQSLGQGPEFLIYFQGTGAADDSGLPNDRFFAVRPEGSVSTLKIQRTERGDSAVYLCASSLVGGEKLFFGSGTQLSVL.

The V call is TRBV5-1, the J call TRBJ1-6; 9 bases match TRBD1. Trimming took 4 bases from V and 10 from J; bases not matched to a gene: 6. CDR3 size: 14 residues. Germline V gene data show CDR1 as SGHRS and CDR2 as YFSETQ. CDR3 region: CASSTGTGQSPLHF. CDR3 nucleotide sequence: TGCGCCAGCAGCACCGGGACAGGGCAATCACCCCTCCACTTT.

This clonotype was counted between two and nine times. This CDR3 reads CASSFSGTGGTEAFF. CDR3 nucleotide sequence: TGTGCCAGCAGTTTTTCCGGGACAGGGGGAACTGAAGCTTTCTTT. V is TRBV12-3 or TRBV12-4 and J is TRBJ1-1, with TRBD1 matching 11 bases. The CDR3 consists of 15 residues. Trimming at V came to 3 bases and at J to 5 bases, leaving 5 bases not matched to a gene.

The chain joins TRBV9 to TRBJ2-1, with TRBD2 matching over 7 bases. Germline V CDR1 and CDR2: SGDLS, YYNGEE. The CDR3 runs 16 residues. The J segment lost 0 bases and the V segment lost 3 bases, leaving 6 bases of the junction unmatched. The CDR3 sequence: CASSARLAVSYNEQFF. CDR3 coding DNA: TGTGCCAGCAGCGCCCGACTAGCCGTCTCCTACAATGAGCAGTTCTTC.

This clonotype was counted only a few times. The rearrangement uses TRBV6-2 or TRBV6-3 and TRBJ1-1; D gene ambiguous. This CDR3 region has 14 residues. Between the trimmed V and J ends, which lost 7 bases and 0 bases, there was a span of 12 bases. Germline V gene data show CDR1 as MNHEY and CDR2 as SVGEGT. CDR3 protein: CASTGDSMNTEAFF. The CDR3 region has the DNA TGTGCCAGCACCGGAGATTCCATGAACACTGAAGCTTTCTTT.

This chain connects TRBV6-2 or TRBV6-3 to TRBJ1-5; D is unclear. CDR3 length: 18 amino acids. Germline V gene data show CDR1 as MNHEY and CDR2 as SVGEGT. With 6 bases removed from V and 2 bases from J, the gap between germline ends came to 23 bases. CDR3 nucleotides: TGTGCCAGCAGGCGACGACAAGCTACACCAACCCGCAATCAGCCCCAGCATTTT. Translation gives CASRRRQATPTRNQPQHF.